The T cell receptor (beta chain) under discussion was sequenced for a study of cytomegalovirus exposure and HLA in healthy donors. A multiplex PCR was run with 60 Vbeta primers and 13 Jbeta primers. Profiling relied on immunoSEQ multiplex PCR, and the TCRdb table lists in-frame clones only, not all of them. The table records approximately 200,000 clones, roughly four fifths of them present only once. The study, taken as a whole, reports: Generally TCR sequences proved uncommon, though certain public TCRs appeared in numerous donors.

Of note for this clone: The antigen remains unidentified.

V was cut by 2 bases and J by 4 bases, with 11 bases left in between. This CDR3 has 14 amino acids. Germline CDR1 is MDHEN and CDR2 is SYDVKM. The receptor was isolated from a woman in her 30s in good health and CMV-seropositive. The genes are TRBV28 and TRBJ1-2, with D perhaps TRBD1 (6 bases). The sequencing sample was made of PBMCs. The CDR3 DNA reads TGTGCCAGCAGTTTAAGGACAGAGATCTATGGCTACACCTTC. Protein sequence: CASSLRTEIYGYTF.